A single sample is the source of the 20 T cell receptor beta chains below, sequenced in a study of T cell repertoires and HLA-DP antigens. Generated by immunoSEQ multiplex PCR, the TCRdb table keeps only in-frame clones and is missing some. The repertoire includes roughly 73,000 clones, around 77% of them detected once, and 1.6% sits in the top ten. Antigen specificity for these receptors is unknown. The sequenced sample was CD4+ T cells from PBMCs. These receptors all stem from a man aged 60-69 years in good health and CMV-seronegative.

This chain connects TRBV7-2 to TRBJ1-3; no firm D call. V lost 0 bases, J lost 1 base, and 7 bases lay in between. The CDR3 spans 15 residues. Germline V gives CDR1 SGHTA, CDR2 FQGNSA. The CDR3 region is CASSLAGSSGNTIYF. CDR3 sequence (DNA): TGTGCCAGCAGCTTAGCCGGCAGTTCTGGAAACACCATATATTTT.

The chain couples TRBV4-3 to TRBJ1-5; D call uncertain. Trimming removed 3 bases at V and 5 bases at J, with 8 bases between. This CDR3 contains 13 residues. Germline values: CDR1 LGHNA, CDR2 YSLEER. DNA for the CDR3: TGCGCCAGCAGCCAGAGGACTGATCAGCCCCAGCATTTT. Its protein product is CASSQRTDQPQHF.

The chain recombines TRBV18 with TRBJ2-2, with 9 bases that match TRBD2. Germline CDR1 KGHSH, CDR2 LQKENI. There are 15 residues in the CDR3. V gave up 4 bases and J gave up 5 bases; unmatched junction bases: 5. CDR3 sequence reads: CASSLLAGRTGELFF. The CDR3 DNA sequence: TGTGCCAGCTCACTTCTAGCGGGACGAACCGGGGAGCTGTTTTTT. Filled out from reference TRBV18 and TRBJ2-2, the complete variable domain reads NAGVMQNPRHLVRRRGQEARLRCSPMKGHSHVYWYRQLPEEGLKFMVYLQKENIIDESGMPKERFSAEFPKEGPSILRIQQVVRGDSAAYFCASSLLAGRTGELFFGEGSRLTVL.

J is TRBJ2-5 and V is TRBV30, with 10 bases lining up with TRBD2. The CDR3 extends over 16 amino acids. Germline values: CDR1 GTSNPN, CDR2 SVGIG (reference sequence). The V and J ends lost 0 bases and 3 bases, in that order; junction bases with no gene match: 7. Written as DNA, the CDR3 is TGTGCCTGGAGTGTTACAAGGACTAGCGGCAAAGAGACCCAGTACTTC. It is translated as CAWSVTRTSGKETQYF.

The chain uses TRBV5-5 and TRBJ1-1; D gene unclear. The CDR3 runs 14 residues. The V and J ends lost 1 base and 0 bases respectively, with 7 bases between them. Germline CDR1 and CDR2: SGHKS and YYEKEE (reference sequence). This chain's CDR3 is CASSLWAVNTEAFF. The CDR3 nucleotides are TGTGCCAGCAGCTTGTGGGCGGTGAACACTGAAGCTTTCTTT. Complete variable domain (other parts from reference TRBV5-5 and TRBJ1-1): DAGVTQSPTHLIKTRGQQVTLRCSPISGHKSVSWYQQVLGQGPQFIFQYYEKEERGRGNFPDRFSARQFPNYSSELNVNALLLGDSALYLCASSLWAVNTEAFFGQGTRLTVV.

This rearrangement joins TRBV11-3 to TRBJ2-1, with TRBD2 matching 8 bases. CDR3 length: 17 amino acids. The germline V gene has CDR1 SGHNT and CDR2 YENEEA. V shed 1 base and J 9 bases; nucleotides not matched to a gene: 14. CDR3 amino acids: CASSLVSSGLMGGEQFF. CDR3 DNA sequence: TGTGCCAGCAGCTTAGTGTCTAGCGGGCTCATGGGTGGTGAGCAGTTCTTC.

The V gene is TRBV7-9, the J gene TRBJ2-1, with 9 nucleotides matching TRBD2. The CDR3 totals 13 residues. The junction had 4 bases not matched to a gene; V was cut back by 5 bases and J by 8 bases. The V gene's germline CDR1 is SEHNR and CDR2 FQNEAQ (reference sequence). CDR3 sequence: CASSRTSVHEQFF. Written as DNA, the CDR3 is TGTGCCAGCAGCCGGACTAGCGTTCATGAGCAGTTCTTC.

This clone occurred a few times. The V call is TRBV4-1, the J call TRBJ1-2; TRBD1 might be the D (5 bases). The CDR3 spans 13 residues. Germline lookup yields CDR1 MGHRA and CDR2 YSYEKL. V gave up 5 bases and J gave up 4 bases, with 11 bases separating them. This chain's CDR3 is CASSSQGAYGYTF. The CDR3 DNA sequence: TGCGCCAGCAGCTCCCAGGGAGCCTATGGCTACACCTTC.

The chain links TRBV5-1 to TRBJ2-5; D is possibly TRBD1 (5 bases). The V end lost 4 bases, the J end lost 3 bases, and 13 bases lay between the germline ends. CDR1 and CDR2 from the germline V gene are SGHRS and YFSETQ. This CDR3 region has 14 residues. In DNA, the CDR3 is TGCGCCAGCAGCCAGGGCAGGTGGGAAGAGACCCAGTACTTC. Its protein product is CASSQGRWEETQYF.

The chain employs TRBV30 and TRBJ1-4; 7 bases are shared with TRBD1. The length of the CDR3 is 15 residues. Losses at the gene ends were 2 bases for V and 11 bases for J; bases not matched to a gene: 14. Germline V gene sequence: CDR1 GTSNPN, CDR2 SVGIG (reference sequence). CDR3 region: CAWSQIGAGGEKLFF. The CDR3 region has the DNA TGTGCCTGGAGTCAAATCGGGGCAGGGGGTGAGAAACTGTTTTTT.

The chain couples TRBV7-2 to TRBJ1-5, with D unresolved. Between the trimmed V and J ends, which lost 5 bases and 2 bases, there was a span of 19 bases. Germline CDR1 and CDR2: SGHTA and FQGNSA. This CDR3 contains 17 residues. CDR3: CASSPSRPGEGNQPQHF. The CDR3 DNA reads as TGTGCCAGCAGCCCTAGCAGGCCCGGGGAGGGCAATCAGCCCCAGCATTTT.

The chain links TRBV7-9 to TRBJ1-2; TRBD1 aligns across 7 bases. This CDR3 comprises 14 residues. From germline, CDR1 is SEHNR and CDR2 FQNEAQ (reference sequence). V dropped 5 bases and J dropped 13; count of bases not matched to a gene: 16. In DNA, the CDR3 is TGTGCCAGCAGCCCGAGCGGACAGGACGCTTCTATCACCTTC. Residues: CASSPSGQDASITF.

The CDR3 loop reads CAISGRGLASSYEQYV. CDR3 bases: TGTGCCATCAGTGGCCGGGGCCTTGCTAGCTCCTACGAGCAGTACGTC. The chain employs TRBV10-3 and TRBJ2-7; D possibly matches TRBD1 or TRBD2 (5 bases each). CDR1 and CDR2 (germline): ENHRY, SYGVKD. The CDR3 extends over 16 amino acids. V lost 4 bases and J 0 bases, leaving 16 bases between the germline ends.

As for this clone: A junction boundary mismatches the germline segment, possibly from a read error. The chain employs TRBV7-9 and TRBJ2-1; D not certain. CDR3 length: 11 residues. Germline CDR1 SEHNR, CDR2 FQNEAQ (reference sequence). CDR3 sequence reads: CASSSSNEQFF. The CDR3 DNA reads TGTGCCAGCAGCTCCTCCAATGAGCAGTTCTTC.

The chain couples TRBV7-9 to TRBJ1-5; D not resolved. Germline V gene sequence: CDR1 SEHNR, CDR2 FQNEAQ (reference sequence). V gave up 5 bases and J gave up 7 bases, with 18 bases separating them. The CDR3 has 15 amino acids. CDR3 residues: CASSPDGELGQPQHF. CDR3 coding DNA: TGTGCCAGCAGCCCTGACGGGGAGCTCGGGCAGCCCCAGCATTTT.

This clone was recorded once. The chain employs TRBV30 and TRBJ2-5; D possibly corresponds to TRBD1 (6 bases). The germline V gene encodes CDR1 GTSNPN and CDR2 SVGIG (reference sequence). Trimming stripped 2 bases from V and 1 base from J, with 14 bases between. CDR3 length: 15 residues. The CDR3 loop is CAWSSGVSGQETQYF. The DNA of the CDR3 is TGTGCCTGGAGTTCAGGGGTTTCGGGCCAAGAGACCCAGTACTTC.

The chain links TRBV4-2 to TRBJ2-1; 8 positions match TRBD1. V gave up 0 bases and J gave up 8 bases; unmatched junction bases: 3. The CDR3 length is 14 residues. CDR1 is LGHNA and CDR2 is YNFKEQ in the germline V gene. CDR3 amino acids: CASSQDRGLDEQFF. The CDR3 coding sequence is TGTGCCAGCAGCCAAGACAGGGGGCTCGATGAGCAGTTCTTC.

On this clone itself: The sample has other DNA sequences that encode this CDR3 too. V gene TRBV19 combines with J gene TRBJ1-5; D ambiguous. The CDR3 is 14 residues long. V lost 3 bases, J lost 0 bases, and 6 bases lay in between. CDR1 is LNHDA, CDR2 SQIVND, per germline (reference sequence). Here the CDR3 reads CASSISSSNQPQHF. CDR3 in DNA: TGTGCCAGTAGTATCTCCAGTAGCAATCAGCCCCAGCATTTT.

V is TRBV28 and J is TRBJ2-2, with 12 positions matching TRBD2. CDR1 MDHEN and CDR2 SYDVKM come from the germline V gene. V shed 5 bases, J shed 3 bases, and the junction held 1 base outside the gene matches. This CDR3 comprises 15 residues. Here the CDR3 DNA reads TGTGCCAGCAGTGCTAGCGGGGGGGACACCGGGGAGCTGTTTTTT. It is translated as CASSASGGDTGELFF.

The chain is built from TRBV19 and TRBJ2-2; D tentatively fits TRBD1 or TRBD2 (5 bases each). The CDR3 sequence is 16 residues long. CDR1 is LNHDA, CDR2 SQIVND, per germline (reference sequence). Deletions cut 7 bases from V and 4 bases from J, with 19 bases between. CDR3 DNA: TGTGCCAGTACCGTTCCGGGACGCAGGACCACCGGGGAGCTGTTTTTT. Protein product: CASTVPGRRTTGELFF.